The rows below give T cell receptor beta chains drawn from one sample of a study of T-cell reconstitution after alpha-beta-depleted transplantation in children. MiXCR, applied by TCRdb to the PCR reads, yields one record per CDR3 protein. The table shows 450,000 to 600,000 distinct CDR3 sequences, with 15% to 20% occurring only once. Here the sequenced sample was PBMCs from the stem cell graft donor, taken from the stem cell graft. The source of these receptors is a human donor who donated a stem cell graft to a child with acute lymphoblastic leukemia. Both conserved end residues are part of each CDR3. A D gene is named only where the DNA matches it firmly. Part of the rows lack a size; the others show once, few, many or a class for expanded clones.

v_gene	d_gene	abundance	j_gene	CDR3aa	CDR3nt
TRBV19	TRBD2	NA	TRBJ2-1	CASSIGLAGQFF	TGTGCCAGTAGTATCGGATTAGCGGGTCAGTTCTTC
TRBV5-1	NA	many	TRBJ1-4	CASSLSATNEKLFF	TGCGCCAGCAGCTTGTCTGCAACTAATGAAAAACTGTTTTTT
TRBV11-2	NA	few	TRBJ2-1	CASSFWETPDNEQFF	TGTGCCAGCAGCTTCTGGGAGACTCCGGACAATGAGCAGTTCTTC
TRBV15	TRBD2	NA	TRBJ2-5	CATSEVTAGGLQETQYF	TGTGCCACCAGCGAAGTAACAGCGGGAGGGCTCCAAGAGACCCAGTACTTC
TRBV3-1	TRBD2	NA	TRBJ2-7	CASSLLAGVAYEQYF	TGTGCCAGCAGCCTACTAGCGGGCGTCGCCTACGAGCAGTACTTC
TRBV5-5	TRBD2	few	TRBJ2-7	CASSWAGGGTYEQYF	TGTGCCAGCAGCTGGGCCGGGGGGGGGACCTACGAGCAGTACTTC
TRBV12-3/TRBV12-4	TRBD1	NA	TRBJ2-7	CASSLQGVSYEQYF	TGTGCCAGCAGTCTACAGGGGGTCTCCTACGAGCAGTACTTC
TRBV7-8	NA	NA	TRBJ2-3	CASSLGQISDTQYF	TGTGCCAGCAGCTTAGGGCAAATCTCAGATACGCAGTATTTT
TRBV27	TRBD1	few	TRBJ2-3	CASSLWGQGDADTQYF	TGTGCCAGCAGTTTATGGGGACAGGGGGACGCAGATACGCAGTATTTT
TRBV12-3/TRBV12-4	NA	NA	TRBJ2-7	CASSLGRRYEQYF	TGTGCCAGCAGTTTGGGCAGGAGATACGAGCAGTACTTC
TRBV20-1	NA	few	TRBJ2-7	CSARDEMGYEQYF	TGCAGTGCTAGAGATGAGATGGGCTACGAGCAGTACTTC
TRBV5-1	TRBD2	few	TRBJ2-1	CASSLHGTSGYNEQFF	TGCGCCAGCAGCTTGCATGGGACTAGCGGTTACAATGAGCAGTTCTTC
TRBV5-1	NA	few	TRBJ2-3	CASSLYTRLEISTDTQYF	TGCGCCAGCAGCTTGTATACTCGACTAGAGATTAGCACAGATACGCAGTATTTT
TRBV9	NA	few	TRBJ2-5	CASSAQPYQETQYF	TGTGCCAGCAGCGCACAGCCGTACCAAGAGACCCAGTACTTC
TRBV20-1	NA	many	TRBJ2-3	CSAFTGNSDTQYF	TGCAGTGCTTTCACAGGGAATTCAGATACGCAGTATTTT
TRBV29-1	TRBD2	NA	TRBJ2-3	CSVKNPILAGVYMRTDTQYF	TGCAGCGTTAAGAACCCAATTCTAGCGGGAGTTTATATGAGAACAGATACGCAGTATTTT
TRBV5-1	TRBD1	NA	TRBJ1-6	CASSLEGGQGGSYNSPLHF	TGCGCCAGCAGCTTGGAAGGTGGACAGGGGGGATCCTATAATTCACCCCTCCACTTT
TRBV3-1	NA	many	TRBJ2-1	CASSPFPGAGALSSYNEQFF	TGTGCCAGCAGCCCATTCCCTGGTGCCGGTGCCCTTAGCTCCTACAATGAGCAGTTCTTC
TRBV7-8	NA	NA	TRBJ2-7	CAGSARTGDWEQYF	TGTGCCGGCAGCGCCCGTACAGGGGACTGGGAGCAGTACTTC
TRBV3-1	TRBD1	NA	TRBJ1-5	CASSQGRGNQPQHF	TGTGCCAGCAGCCAAGGCAGGGGGAATCAGCCCCAGCATTTT
TRBV20-1	NA	few	TRBJ1-4	CSAVSPAVNEKLFF	TGCAGTGCTGTCAGCCCGGCAGTTAATGAAAAACTGTTTTTT
TRBV12-3/TRBV12-4	NA	NA	TRBJ1-3	CASSVHAAAERNTIYF	TGTGCCAGCAGTGTGCACGCTGCGGCAGAAAGAAACACCATATATTTT
TRBV10-3	TRBD1	NA	TRBJ2-5	CAISDGTAQETQYF	TGTGCCATCAGTGACGGGACAGCACAAGAGACCCAGTACTTC
TRBV25-1	TRBD1	few	TRBJ1-1	CASMTGQTEAFF	TGTGCCAGCATGACAGGGCAAACTGAAGCTTTCTTT
TRBV6-1	TRBD1	few	TRBJ2-4	CASRETGEENIQYF	TGTGCCAGTAGAGAGACAGGGGAAGAAAACATTCAGTACTTC